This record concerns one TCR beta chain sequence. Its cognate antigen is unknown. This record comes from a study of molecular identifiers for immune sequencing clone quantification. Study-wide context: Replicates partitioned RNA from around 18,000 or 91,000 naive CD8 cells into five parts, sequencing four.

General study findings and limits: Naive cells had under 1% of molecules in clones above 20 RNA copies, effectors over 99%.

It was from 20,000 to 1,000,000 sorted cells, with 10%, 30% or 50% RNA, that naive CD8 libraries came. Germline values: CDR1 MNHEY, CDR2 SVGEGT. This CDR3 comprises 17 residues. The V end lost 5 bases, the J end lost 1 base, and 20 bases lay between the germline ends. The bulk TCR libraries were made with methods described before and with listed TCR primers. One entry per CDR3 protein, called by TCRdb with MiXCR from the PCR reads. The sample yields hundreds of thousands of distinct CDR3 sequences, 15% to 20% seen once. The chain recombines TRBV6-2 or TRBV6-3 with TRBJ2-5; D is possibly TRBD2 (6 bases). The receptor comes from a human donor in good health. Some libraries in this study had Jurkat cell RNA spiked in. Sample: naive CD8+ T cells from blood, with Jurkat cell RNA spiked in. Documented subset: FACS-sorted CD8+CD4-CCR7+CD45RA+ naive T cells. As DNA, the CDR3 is TGTGCCAGCAGTCCAAGTTTCGGGTTAGCGGCCCAAGAGACCCAGTACTTC. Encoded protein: CASSPSFGLAAQETQYF.